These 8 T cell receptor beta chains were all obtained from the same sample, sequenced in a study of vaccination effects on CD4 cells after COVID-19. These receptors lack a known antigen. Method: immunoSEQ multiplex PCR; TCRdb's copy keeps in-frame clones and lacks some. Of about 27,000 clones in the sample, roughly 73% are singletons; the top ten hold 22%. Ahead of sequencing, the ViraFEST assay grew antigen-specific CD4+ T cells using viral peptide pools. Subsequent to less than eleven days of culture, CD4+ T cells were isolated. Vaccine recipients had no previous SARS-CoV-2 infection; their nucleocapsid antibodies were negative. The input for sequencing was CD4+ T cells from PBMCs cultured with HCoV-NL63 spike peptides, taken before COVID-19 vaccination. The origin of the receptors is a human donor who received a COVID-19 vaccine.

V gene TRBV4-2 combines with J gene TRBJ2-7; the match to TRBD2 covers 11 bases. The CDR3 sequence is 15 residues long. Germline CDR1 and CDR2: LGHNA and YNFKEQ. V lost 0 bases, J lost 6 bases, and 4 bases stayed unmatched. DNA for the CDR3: TGTGCCAGCAGCCAAGAACTAGCGGGAGAACGCGAGCAGTACTTC. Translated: CASSQELAGEREQYF.

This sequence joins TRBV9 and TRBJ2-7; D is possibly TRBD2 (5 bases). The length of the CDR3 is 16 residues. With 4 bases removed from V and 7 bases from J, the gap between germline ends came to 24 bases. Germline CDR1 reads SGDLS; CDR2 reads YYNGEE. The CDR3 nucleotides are TGTGCCAGCAGCCTCAACACCGGGCCCAGCGGTGGGGAGCAGTACTTC. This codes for CASSLNTGPSGGEQYF.

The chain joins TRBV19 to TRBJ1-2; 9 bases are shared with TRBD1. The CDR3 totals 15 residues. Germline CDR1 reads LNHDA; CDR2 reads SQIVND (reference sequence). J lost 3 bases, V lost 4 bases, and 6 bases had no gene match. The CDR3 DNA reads TGTGCCAGTAGTAAAGTCCGACAGGGGGACTATGGCTACACCTTC. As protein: CASSKVRQGDYGYTF.

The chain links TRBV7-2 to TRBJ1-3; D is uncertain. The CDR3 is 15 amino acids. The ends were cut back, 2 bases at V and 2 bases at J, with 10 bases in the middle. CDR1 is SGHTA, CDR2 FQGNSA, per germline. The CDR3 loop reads CASSLNPVPGNTIYF. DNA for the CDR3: TGTGCCAGCAGCTTAAATCCGGTCCCTGGAAACACCATATATTTT.

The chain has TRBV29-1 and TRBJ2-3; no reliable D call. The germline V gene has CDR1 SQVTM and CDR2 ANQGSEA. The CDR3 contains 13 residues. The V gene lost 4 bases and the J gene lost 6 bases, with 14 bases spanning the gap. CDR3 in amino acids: CSVVYIVGDTQYF. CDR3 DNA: TGCAGCGTTGTGTACATAGTCGGTGATACGCAGTATTTT.

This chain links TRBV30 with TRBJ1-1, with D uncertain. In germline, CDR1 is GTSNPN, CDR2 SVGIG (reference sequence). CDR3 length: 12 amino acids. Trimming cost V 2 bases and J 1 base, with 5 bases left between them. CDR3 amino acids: CAWSSANTEAFF. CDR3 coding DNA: TGTGCCTGGAGTTCTGCGAACACTGAAGCTTTCTTT. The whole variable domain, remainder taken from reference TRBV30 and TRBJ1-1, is SQTIHQWPATLVQPVGSPLSLECTVEGTSNPNLYWYRQAAGRGLQLLFYSVGIGQISSEVPQNLSASRPQDRQFILSSKKLLLSDSGFYLCAWSSANTEAFFGQGTRLTVV.

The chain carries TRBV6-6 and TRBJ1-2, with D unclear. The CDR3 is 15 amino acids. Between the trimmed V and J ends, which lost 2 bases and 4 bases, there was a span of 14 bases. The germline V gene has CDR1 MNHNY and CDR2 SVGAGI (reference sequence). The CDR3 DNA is TGTGCCAGCAGTTACCAAATAAGAACAGTCTATGGCTACACCTTC. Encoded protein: CASSYQIRTVYGYTF.

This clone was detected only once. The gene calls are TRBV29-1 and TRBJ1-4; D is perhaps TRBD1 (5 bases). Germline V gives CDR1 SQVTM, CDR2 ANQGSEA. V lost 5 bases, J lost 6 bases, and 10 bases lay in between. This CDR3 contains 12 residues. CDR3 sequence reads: CSVQGAYEKLFF. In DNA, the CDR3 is TGCAGCGTTCAAGGGGCATATGAAAAACTGTTTTTT.